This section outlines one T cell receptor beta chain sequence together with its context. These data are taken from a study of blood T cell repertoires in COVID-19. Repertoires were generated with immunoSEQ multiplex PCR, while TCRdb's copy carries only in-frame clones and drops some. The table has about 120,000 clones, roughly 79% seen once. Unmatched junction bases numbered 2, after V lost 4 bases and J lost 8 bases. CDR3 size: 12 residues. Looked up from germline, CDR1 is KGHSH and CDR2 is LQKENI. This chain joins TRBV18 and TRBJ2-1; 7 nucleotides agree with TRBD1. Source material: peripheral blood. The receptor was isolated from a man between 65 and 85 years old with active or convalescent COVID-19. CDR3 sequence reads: CASSRQGYEQFF. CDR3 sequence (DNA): TGTGCCAGCTCACGACAGGGATATGAGCAGTTCTTC.